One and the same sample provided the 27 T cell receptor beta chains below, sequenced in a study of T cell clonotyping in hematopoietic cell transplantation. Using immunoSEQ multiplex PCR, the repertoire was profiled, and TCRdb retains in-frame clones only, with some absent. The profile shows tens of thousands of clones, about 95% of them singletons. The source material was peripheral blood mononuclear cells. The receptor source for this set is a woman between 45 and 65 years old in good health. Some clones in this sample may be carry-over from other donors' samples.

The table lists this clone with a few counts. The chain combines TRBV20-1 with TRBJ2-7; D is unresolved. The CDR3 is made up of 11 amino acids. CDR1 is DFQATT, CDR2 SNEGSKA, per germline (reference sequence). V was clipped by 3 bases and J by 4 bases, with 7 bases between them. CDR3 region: CSASSGYEQYF. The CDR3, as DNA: TGCAGTGCTAGTTCGGGTTACGAGCAGTACTTC.

The CDR3 is CASSLRGTGSYEQYF. In nucleotides, the CDR3 is TGTGCCAGCAGTTTGCGCGGGACAGGCTCCTACGAGCAGTACTTC. V gene TRBV11-2 combines with J gene TRBJ2-7; TRBD1 matches at 8 bases. The CDR3 is 15 residues long. V was clipped by 6 bases and J by 0 bases; unmatched bases: 7. Germline V gives CDR1 SGHAT, CDR2 FQNNGV.

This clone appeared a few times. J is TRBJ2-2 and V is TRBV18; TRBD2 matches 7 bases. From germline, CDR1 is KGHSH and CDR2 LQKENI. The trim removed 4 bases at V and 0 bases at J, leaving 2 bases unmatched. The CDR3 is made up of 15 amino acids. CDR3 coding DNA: TGTGCCAGCTCACTCGCGGGGGCGAACACCGGGGAGCTGTTTTTT. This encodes CASSLAGANTGELFF.

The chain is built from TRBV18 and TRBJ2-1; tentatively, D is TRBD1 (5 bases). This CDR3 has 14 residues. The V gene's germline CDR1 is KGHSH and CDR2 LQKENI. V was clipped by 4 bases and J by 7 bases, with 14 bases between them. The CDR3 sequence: CASSLGAGWNEQFF. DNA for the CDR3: TGTGCCAGCTCACTAGGAGCAGGGTGGAATGAGCAGTTCTTC.

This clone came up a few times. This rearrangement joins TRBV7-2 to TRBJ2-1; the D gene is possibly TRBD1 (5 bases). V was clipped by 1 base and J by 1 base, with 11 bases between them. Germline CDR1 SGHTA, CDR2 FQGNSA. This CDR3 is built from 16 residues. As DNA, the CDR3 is TGTGCCAGCAGCTTAGGTGCAGGGTTGTCCTACAATGAGCAGTTCTTC. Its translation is CASSLGAGLSYNEQFF.

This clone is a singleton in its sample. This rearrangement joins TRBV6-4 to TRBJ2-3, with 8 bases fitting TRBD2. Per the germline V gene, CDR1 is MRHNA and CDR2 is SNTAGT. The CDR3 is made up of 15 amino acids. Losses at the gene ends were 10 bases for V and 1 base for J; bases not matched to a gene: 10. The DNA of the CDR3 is TGTGCCACCCCGAGCGGGGGTAGTTGCACAGATACGCAGTATTTT. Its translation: CATPSGGSCTDTQYF.

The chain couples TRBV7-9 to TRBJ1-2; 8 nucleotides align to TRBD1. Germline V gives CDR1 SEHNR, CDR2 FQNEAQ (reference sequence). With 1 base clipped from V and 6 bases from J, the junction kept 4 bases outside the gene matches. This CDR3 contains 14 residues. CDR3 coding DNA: TGTGCCAGCAGCTTAGTCTCAGGGGGCCATGGCTACACCTTC. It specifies CASSLVSGGHGYTF.

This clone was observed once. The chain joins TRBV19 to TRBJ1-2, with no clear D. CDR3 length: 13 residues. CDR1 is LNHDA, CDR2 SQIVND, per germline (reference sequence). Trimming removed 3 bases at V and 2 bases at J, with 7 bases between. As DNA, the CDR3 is TGTGCCAGTAGTATGGAGATCAACTATGGCTACACCTTC. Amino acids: CASSMEINYGYTF.

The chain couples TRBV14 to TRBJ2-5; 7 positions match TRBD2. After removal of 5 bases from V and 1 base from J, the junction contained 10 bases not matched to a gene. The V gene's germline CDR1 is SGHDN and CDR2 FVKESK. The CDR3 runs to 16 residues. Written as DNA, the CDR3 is TGTGCCAGCAGCTTTCGGACTAGAAATTTCCAAGAGACCCAGTACTTC. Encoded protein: CASSFRTRNFQETQYF.

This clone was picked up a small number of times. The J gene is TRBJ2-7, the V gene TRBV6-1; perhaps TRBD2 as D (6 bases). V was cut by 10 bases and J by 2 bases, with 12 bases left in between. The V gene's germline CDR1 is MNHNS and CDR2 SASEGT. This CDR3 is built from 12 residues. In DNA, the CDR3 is TGTGCCACCCAACTAGCAACCTACGAGCAGTACTTC. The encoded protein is CATQLATYEQYF.

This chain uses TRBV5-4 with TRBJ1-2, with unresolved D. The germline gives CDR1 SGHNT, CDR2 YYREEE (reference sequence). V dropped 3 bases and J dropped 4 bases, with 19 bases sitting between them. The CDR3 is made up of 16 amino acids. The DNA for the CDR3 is TGTGCCAGCAGCTCGGACCCCGGGCAGATTTCCTATGGCTACACCTTC. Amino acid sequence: CASSSDPGQISYGYTF.

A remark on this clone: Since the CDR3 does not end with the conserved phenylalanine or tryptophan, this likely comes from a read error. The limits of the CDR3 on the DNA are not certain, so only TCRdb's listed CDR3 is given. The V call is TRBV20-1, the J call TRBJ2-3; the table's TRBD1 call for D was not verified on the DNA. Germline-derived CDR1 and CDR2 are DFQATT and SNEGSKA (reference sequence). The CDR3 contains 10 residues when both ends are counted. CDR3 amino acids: CSASPQNHLL.

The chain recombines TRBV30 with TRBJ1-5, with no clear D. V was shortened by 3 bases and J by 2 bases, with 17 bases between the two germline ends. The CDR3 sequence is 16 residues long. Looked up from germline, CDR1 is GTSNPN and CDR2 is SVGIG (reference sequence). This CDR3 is CAWRPAGRICNQPQHF. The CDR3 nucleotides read TGTGCCTGGAGGCCTGCCGGTAGAATATGCAATCAGCCCCAGCATTTT.

CDR3 bases: TGCGCCAGCAGCCAACCACTCCGGACAGGGGGCTTGGCTGAAGCTTTCTTT. Residues: CASSQPLRTGGLAEAFF. The chain joins TRBV4-1 to TRBJ1-1, with TRBD1 matching over 11 bases. CDR3 size: 17 residues. J lost 6 bases, V lost 2 bases, and 11 bases had no gene match. Germline V gives CDR1 MGHRA, CDR2 YSYEKL.

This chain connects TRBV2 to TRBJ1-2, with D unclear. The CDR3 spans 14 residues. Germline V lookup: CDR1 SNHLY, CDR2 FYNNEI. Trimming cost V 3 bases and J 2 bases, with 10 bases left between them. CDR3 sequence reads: CASSDDLVNYGYTF. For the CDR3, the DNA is TGTGCCAGCAGTGATGACCTGGTGAACTATGGCTACACCTTC.

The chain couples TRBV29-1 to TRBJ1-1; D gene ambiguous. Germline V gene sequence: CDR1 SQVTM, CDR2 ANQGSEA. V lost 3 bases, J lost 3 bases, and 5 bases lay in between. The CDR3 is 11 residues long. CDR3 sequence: CSVDWDTEAFF. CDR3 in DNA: TGCAGCGTTGACTGGGACACTGAAGCTTTCTTT. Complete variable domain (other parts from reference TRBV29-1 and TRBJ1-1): SAVISQKPSRDICQRGTSLTIQCQVDSQVTMMFWYRQQPGQSLTLIATANQGSEATYESGFVIDKFPISRPNLTFSTLTVSNMSPEDSSIYLCSVDWDTEAFFGQGTRLTVV.

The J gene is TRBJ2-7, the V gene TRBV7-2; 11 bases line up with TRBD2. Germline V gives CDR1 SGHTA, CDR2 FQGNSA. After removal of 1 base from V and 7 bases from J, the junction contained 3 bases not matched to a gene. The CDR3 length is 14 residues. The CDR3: CASSLVAGGREQYF. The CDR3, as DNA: TGTGCCAGCAGCTTAGTAGCGGGGGGGAGGGAGCAGTACTTC.

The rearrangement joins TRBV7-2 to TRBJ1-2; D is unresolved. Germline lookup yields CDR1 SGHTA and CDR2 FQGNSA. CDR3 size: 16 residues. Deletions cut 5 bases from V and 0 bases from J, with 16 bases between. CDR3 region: CASSREAAATNYGYTF. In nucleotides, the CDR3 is TGTGCCAGCAGCAGAGAGGCGGCGGCCACTAACTATGGCTACACCTTC.

The CDR3 protein is CASGGHSDTQYF. The CDR3 DNA sequence: TGTGCCAGTGGGGGGCACTCAGATACGCAGTATTTT. This chain joins TRBV19 and TRBJ2-3, with D perhaps matching TRBD1 or TRBD2 (6 bases each). The V gene's germline CDR1 is LNHDA and CDR2 SQIVND (reference sequence). The ends were cut back, 8 bases at V and 4 bases at J, with 10 bases in the middle. The CDR3 is 12 residues long. Supplemented by reference TRBV19 and TRBJ2-3, the full variable domain reads DGGITQSPKYLFRKEGQNVTLSCEQNLNHDAMYWYRQDPGQGLRLIYYSQIVNDFQKGDIAEGYSVSREKKESFPLTVTSAQKNPTAFYLCASGGHSDTQYFGPGTRLTVL.

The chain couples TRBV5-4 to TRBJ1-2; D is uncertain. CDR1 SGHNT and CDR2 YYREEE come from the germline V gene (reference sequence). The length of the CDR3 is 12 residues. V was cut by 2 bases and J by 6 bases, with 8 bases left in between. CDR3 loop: CASSFLGDGYTF. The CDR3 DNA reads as TGTGCCAGCAGCTTTCTCGGGGATGGCTACACCTTC.

CDR3 sequence (DNA): TGTGCCAGATTCCTTGGGGTACTAGCGAGCGGCACAGATACGCAGTATTTT. It translates to CARFLGVLASGTDTQYF. The V gene is TRBV5-3, the J gene TRBJ2-3; 7 positions match TRBD2. TRBV5-3 counts as an open reading frame of uncertain function. V lost 7 bases to trimming and J lost 1 base; unmatched junction nucleotides: 15. This CDR3 spans 17 amino acids.

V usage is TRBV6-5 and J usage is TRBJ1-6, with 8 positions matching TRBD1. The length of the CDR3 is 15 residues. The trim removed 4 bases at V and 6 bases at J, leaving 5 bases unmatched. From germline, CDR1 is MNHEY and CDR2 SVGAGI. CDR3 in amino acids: CASSSDRGGNSPLHF. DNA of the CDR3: TGTGCCAGCAGTTCCGACAGGGGCGGTAATTCACCCCTCCACTTT.

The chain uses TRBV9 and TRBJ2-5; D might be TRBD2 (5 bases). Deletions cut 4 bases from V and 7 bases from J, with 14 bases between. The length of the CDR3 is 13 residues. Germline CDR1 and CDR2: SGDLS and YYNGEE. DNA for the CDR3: TGTGCCAGCAGCAACAACCCTCGGGGGACCCAGTACTTC. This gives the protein CASSNNPRGTQYF.

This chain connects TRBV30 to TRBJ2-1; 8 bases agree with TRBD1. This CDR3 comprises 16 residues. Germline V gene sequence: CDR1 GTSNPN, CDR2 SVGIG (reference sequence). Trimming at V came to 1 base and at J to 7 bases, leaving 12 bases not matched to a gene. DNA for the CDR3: TGTGCCTGGAGTGGCCTCTCAGGGGGCGTATCGAATGAGCAGTTCTTC. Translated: CAWSGLSGGVSNEQFF.

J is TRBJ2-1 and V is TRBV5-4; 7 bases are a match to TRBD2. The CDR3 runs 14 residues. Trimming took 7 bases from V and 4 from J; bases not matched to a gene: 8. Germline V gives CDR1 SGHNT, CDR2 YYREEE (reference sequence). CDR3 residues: CASRLAVQYNEQFF. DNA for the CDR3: TGTGCCAGCCGCCTAGCGGTCCAATACAATGAGCAGTTCTTC.

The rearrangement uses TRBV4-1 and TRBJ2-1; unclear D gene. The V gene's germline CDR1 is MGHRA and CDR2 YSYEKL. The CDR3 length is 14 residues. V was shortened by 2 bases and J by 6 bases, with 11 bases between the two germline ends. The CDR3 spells CASSQSSLANEQFF. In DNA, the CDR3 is TGCGCCAGCAGCCAATCTTCCCTCGCCAATGAGCAGTTCTTC.

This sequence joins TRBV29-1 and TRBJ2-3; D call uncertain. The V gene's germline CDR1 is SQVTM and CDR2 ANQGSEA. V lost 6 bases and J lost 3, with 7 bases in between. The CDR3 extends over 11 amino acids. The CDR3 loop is CSVSITDTQYF. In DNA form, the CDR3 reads TGCAGCGTGAGTATAACAGATACGCAGTATTTT.